The subject of this entry is one TCR beta chain. Distinct nucleotide sequences in the sample also encode this CDR3. Trimming left V 5 bases short and J 4 bases short, with 6 bases between. The germline V gene encodes CDR1 MDHEN and CDR2 SYDVKM. This CDR3 is built from 12 residues. These data belong to a study of cytomegalovirus exposure and HLA in healthy donors. Use of 60 Vbeta and 13 Jbeta primers characterized the PCR. The protocol was immunoSEQ multiplex PCR, while the TCRdb copy is restricted to in-frame clones and leaves out a portion. The sample records around 200,000 clones, around 70% being singletons.

This chain links TRBV28 with TRBJ1-5; unclear D gene. The sequenced sample consisted of PBMCs. The receptor comes from a male donor in good health and CMV-seronegative. The CDR3 DNA is TGTGCCAGCAGTCGAGGGAATCAGCCCCAGCATTTT. The encoded protein is CASSRGNQPQHF.